This TCR beta chain emerged from a study of CD8+ T cells in alopecia areata. Across the whole study: Treated patients received oral tofacitinib, 5 to 10 mg twice daily.

Reverse transcription of extracted RNA yielded cDNA, which provided the sequencing template. The method was immunoSEQ multiplex PCR; TCRdb's version includes in-frame clones alone and lacks a portion of them. This sample carries more than 200,000 clones, roughly two thirds of them seen once, and the ten largest clones take approximately 1.2%. The source is a human donor with alopecia areata. The material was CD4+ T cells sorted from blood, obtained at week 0.

The CDR3 DNA reads TGTGCCAGCACGGGGAAGGGTAGCGAACTATCCTACGAGCAGTACTTC. Translation: CASTGKGSELSYEQYF. The chain links TRBV25-1 to TRBJ2-7; D is possibly TRBD2 (5 bases). This CDR3 is built from 16 residues. With 7 bases removed from V and 1 base from J, the gap between germline ends came to 20 bases. The germline gives CDR1 MGHDK, CDR2 SYGVNS.